The 20 T cell receptor beta chains reported below all come from one sample, sequenced in a study of T-cell reconstitution after alpha-beta-depleted transplantation in children. Unique molecular identifiers were used in preparing the TCRbeta library. MiXCR, applied by TCRdb to the PCR reads, yields one record per CDR3 protein. The sample contains almost 250,000 distinct CDR3 sequences, over 20% of which appear only once. Specimen: PBMCs, collected before TCRalphabeta/CD19-depleted stem cell transplant. Every receptor here comes from a girl aged 2 to 9 with Fanconi anemia, due to receive a stem cell transplant.

The J gene is TRBJ2-5, the V gene TRBV5-1; tentative D call: TRBD1 (6 bases). The germline V gene has CDR1 SGHRS and CDR2 YFSETQ. The CDR3 loop spans 17 amino acids. Trimming removed 3 bases from V and 2 bases from J, with 20 bases in between. The CDR3 protein is CASSYQLRGSGQETQYF. CDR3 nucleotide sequence: TGCGCCAGCAGCTATCAGCTCAGGGGATCAGGACAAGAGACCCAGTACTTC. The full variable domain, completed using reference TRBV5-1 and TRBJ2-5, is KAGVTQTPRYLIKTRGQQVTLSCSPISGHRSVSWYQQTPGQGLQFLFEYFSETQRNKGNFPGRFSGRQFSNSRSEMNVSTLELGDSALYLCASSYQLRGSGQETQYFGPGTRLLVL.

This clonotype was counted a few times. This chain joins TRBV12-3 or TRBV12-4 and TRBJ2-1; TRBD2 matches 14 bases. The CDR3 runs 18 residues. The ends lost 11 bases at V and 8 bases at J; junction bases unmatched: 20. This CDR3 reads CALSLRGLAGVVGDEQFF. Here the CDR3 DNA reads TGTGCCCTCAGTTTACGGGGACTAGCGGGAGTAGTGGGCGATGAGCAGTTCTTC.

In this sample, this clonotype turned up many times. The CDR3 nucleotides are TGCAGCGTTGAGAGGGGCGGAGAGACCCAGTACTTC. Protein sequence: CSVERGGETQYF. This sequence joins TRBV29-1 and TRBJ2-5, with D tentatively TRBD1 or TRBD2 (5 bases each). This CDR3 is built from 12 residues. The germline V gene encodes CDR1 SQVTM and CDR2 ANQGSEA. Trimming took off 3 bases at V and 4 bases at J, with 9 bases between the two ends.

The chain carries TRBV29-1 and TRBJ1-4; 10 positions agree with TRBD1. CDR3 length: 13 amino acids. Trimming at V came to 4 bases and at J to 8 bases, leaving 4 bases not matched to a gene. The germline gives CDR1 SQVTM, CDR2 ANQGSEA. The CDR3 DNA is TGCAGCGTTGGGGACAGGGGAAGCGAAAAACTGTTTTTT. Translated: CSVGDRGSEKLFF. Full variable domain (outside the CDR3, taken from reference TRBV29-1 and TRBJ1-4): SAVISQKPSRDICQRGTSLTIQCQVDSQVTMMFWYRQQPGQSLTLIATANQGSEATYESGFVIDKFPISRPNLTFSTLTVSNMSPEDSSIYLCSVGDRGSEKLFFGSGTQLSVL.

The chain recombines TRBV7-6 with TRBJ2-5; 13 positions match TRBD2. Unmatched junction bases numbered 6, after V lost 1 base and J lost 7 bases. Germline V gene lookup returns CDR1 SGHVS and CDR2 FNYEAQ. The CDR3 extends over 16 amino acids. The CDR3 region is CASSLVLAGGLVTQYF. DNA of the CDR3: TGTGCCAGCAGCTTAGTACTAGCGGGGGGGCTAGTGACCCAGTACTTC.

This clonotype came up many times. V gene TRBV20-1 combines with J gene TRBJ2-3, with TRBD2 identical over 7 bases. V lost 3 bases to trimming and J lost 9 bases; unmatched junction nucleotides: 12. Per germline, CDR1 DFQATT and CDR2 SNEGSKA (reference sequence). The CDR3 totals 14 residues. CDR3 bases: TGCAGTGCTAGGAGTGCCGGGACTACAGGCACGCAGTATTTT. This translates into CSARSAGTTGTQYF.

This clonotype was observed at least ten times. The chain joins TRBV20-1 to TRBJ2-7; D may be TRBD2 (5 bases). V was shortened by 2 bases and J by 4 bases, with 15 bases between the two germline ends. The CDR3 contains 14 residues. Per the germline V gene, CDR1 is DFQATT and CDR2 is SNEGSKA (reference sequence). The DNA of the CDR3 is TGCAGTGCTAGACCGATAACCGGGAATTACGAGCAGTACTTC. It specifies CSARPITGNYEQYF.

The chain joins TRBV7-9 to TRBJ1-3, with D tentatively TRBD1 (5 bases). This CDR3 is 15 amino acids long. Trimming shortened V by 7 bases and J by 2 bases, and 15 bases separated the two germline ends. Per germline, CDR1 SEHNR and CDR2 FQNEAQ (reference sequence). The CDR3 DNA follows: TGTGCCAGCAAAAGCTTGGGGGAGCCTGGAAACACCATATATTTT. Protein: CASKSLGEPGNTIYF.

This clonotype has ten or more counts. This chain connects TRBV12-3 or TRBV12-4 to TRBJ2-1; no clear D. The V end was cut by 3 bases, the J end by 2 bases, with 8 bases between. This CDR3 is 14 amino acids long. The CDR3 here is CASSLGGPYNEQFF. The CDR3 DNA reads TGTGCCAGCAGTTTGGGCGGACCCTACAATGAGCAGTTCTTC.

A few counts support this clonotype. V and J are TRBV4-2 and TRBJ2-2; D remains unclear. The CDR3 runs 18 residues. Deletions cut 0 bases from V and 0 bases from J, with 14 bases between. CDR1 and CDR2 (germline): LGHNA, YNFKEQ. CDR3 bases: TGTGCCAGCAGCCAAGATCATTTCGGAGACCCGAACACCGGGGAGCTGTTTTTT. Protein sequence: CASSQDHFGDPNTGELFF.

The genes are TRBV2 and TRBJ2-1; 10 bases agree with TRBD2. The germline V gene encodes CDR1 SNHLY and CDR2 FYNNEI. The CDR3 sequence is 18 residues long. Trimming removed 1 base from V and 4 bases from J; junction bases left unmatched: 10. CDR3 sequence reads: CASSEGLAGGLTYNEQFF. CDR3 bases: TGTGCCAGCAGTGAAGGGTTAGCGGGGGGACTCACGTACAATGAGCAGTTCTTC.

The rearrangement links TRBV6-2 or TRBV6-3 to TRBJ2-1; 10 bases are a match to TRBD2. J was trimmed by 2 bases and V by 0 bases; bases with no gene match: 7. CDR3 length equals 18 residues. Per the germline V gene, CDR1 is MNHEY and CDR2 is SVGEGT. The CDR3 reads CASSYSMELAGTYNEQFF. In DNA form, the CDR3 reads TGTGCCAGCAGTTACTCGATGGAACTAGCGGGGACCTACAATGAGCAGTTCTTC.

This chain joins TRBV7-2 and TRBJ2-3; no clear D gene. The CDR3 consists of 15 residues. Looked up from germline, CDR1 is SGHTA and CDR2 is FQGNSA. Deletions cut 2 bases from V and 0 bases from J, with 9 bases between. CDR3 DNA sequence: TGTGCCAGCAGCTTAACCGGGTTTAGCACAGATACGCAGTATTTT. Its translation is CASSLTGFSTDTQYF.

The V call is TRBV11-2, the J call TRBJ1-1, with D unclear. Trimming stripped 7 bases from V and 0 bases from J, with 18 bases between. The CDR3 sequence is 16 residues long. Germline CDR1 SGHAT, CDR2 FQNNGV. CDR3 nucleotides: TGTGCCAGCATCTCTCAAGGACGGTTCATGAACACTGAAGCTTTCTTT. It encodes CASISQGRFMNTEAFF.

This chain joins TRBV10-2 and TRBJ2-3, with TRBD2 matching 11 bases. The length of the CDR3 is 16 residues. Germline V gene lookup returns CDR1 WSHSY and CDR2 SAAADI. Trimming cost V 6 bases and J 2 bases; bases outside gene matches: 7. The CDR3 protein is CASRVLAGDSTDTQYF. CDR3 in DNA: TGCGCCAGCAGAGTACTAGCGGGGGACTCCACAGATACGCAGTATTTT.

The gene calls are TRBV20-1 and TRBJ2-1, with D perhaps TRBD1 (5 bases). The length of the CDR3 is 14 residues. Germline V gene lookup returns CDR1 DFQATT and CDR2 SNEGSKA (reference sequence). The germline V and J ends were trimmed by 3 bases and 9 bases, with 18 bases remaining between them. CDR3 sequence reads: CSASDLWGIGEQFF. CDR3 sequence (DNA): TGCAGTGCTAGCGACCTATGGGGCATCGGTGAGCAGTTCTTC.

In its sample, this clonotype was seen a few times. The chain links TRBV15 to TRBJ2-3, with D maybe TRBD2 (6 bases). The CDR3 covers 16 residues. Germline values: CDR1 LNHNV, CDR2 YYDKDF (reference sequence). V lost 0 bases and J 0 bases, leaving 10 bases between the germline ends. DNA for the CDR3: TGTGCCACCAGCAGAGATCCGGGGACTAGCACAGATACGCAGTATTTT. Encoded protein: CATSRDPGTSTDTQYF. Using reference TRBV15 and TRBJ2-3 for the parts outside the CDR3, the full variable domain is DAMVIQNPRYQVTQFGKPVTLSCSQTLNHNVMYWYQQKSSQAPKLLFHYYDKDFNNEADTPDNFQSRRPNTSFCFLDIRSPGLGDTAMYLCATSRDPGTSTDTQYFGPGTRLTVL.

This clonotype was picked up many times. The rearrangement uses TRBV29-1 and TRBJ2-7; D possibly matches TRBD1 or TRBD2 (7 bases each). Trimming removed 3 bases from V and 3 bases from J, with 18 bases in between. From germline, CDR1 is SQVTM and CDR2 ANQGSEA. This CDR3 is 15 amino acids long. The CDR3 sequence is CSVEGLTGRDYEQYF. CDR3 sequence (DNA): TGCAGCGTTGAGGGGCTGACAGGGAGGGACTACGAGCAGTACTTC.

The chain joins TRBV5-4 to TRBJ2-1; D could derive from TRBD1 or TRBD2 (6 bases each). The CDR3 contains 17 residues. Trimming cost V 0 bases and J 5 bases, with 18 bases left between them. Germline CDR1 SGHNT, CDR2 YYREEE (reference sequence). The CDR3 coding sequence is TGTGCCAGCAGCTTGGGGGGGGCGAGCAGCCCTAACAATGAGCAGTTCTTC. Translated: CASSLGGASSPNNEQFF.

This clonotype showed up many times. The chain recombines TRBV27 with TRBJ2-5, with D possibly matching TRBD1 (6 bases). Germline CDR1 reads MNHEY; CDR2 reads SMNVEV (reference sequence). The CDR3 runs to 15 residues. Trimming shortened V by 6 bases and J by 9 bases, and 23 bases separated the two germline ends. CDR3 coding DNA: TGTGCCAGCAGCCGAATCGACAGGTCCGTGGCGGCCCAGTACTTC. It is translated as CASSRIDRSVAAQYF.